This section outlines one TCR beta chain sequence together with its context. Its recognized antigen is unknown. Base qualities are not provided; no much larger clone lies one nucleotide away. Read against the paper, the sample's time point label means: blood 4 weeks post-SBRT, at nephrectomy. Interpreted using the paper, the treatment or condition label stands for: 15 Gy SBRT to primary tumor, nephrectomy 4 weeks later. The samples were drawn from a clinical trial, where primary renal cell carcinomas were treated with 15 Gy of stereotactic body radiation therapy and then removed by nephrectomy 4 weeks afterward. To follow tumor-enriched clonotypes, serial peripheral blood was collected from radiation-treated patients at baseline and at 2 weeks and 4 weeks after SBRT. Every patient's renal cell carcinoma showed clear cell pathology. The QIAamp DNA Blood Mini Kit (Qiagen) was used to prepare genomic DNA for TCR sequencing. Only samples passing all quality control checks were included in the analyses.

The sample belongs to a study of radiation and T cells in renal cell carcinoma (dated by TCRdb to the early 2020s). With regard to the full study: In total, around 53 samples, comprising some 25 tumors and around 27 peripheral blood samples, were subjected to TCR beta sequencing. The final blood draw took place at 4 weeks after radiation, the same time as nephrectomy. A total of 3.5 million to 4.5 million unique CDR3 nucleotide sequences, encoding 2.5 million to 3 million unique CDR3 amino acid sequences, were found across all 50 or so samples.

Following the manufacturer's recommendations, the immunoSEQ kit was used to generate TCR beta libraries from genomic DNA. To prepare the libraries, a first multiplex PCR with proprietary primers was run, followed by a second PCR that added unique barcodes, and a bead cleanup was done after each round. Each sample batch included a kit-provided positive control reaction and a negative control reaction. The final libraries underwent checking on an Agilent 4200 TapeStation D1000 ScreenTape, volumetric pooling, and quantification by qPCR. An Illumina NextSeq500 fitted with a MidOutput 150-cycle cartridge performed the sequencing, running 156 Read1 cycles and 15 Index1 cycles with the kit's custom primers. The pooled library was loaded at around 1 pM with a roughly 22% PhiX control spike-in. As for the original processing: Vendor-processed data were analyzed in R, and a clonotype was defined as all T cells sharing the same CDR3 nucleotide sequence. For clone abundance analyses, frequencies were normalized to the 10,000 most abundant clones per sample. Before analysis, public T cell clones were removed, and these numbered fewer than six per sample on average. An abundance difference of at least 32-fold between compartments was the criterion for calling clonotypes tumor-enriched or baseline blood-enriched. Clonotypes expanded or contracted between blood time points were identified with a beta-binomial differential abundance model. Tumor-blood repertoire similarity was measured with the Baroni-Urbani and Buser coefficient, and groups were compared using two-tailed Wilcoxon tests in R. TCRdb obtained this table from immuneACCESS and retained in-frame rearrangements with V and J assigned. These tables miss some clones; where compared with another copy, unresolved V genes account for less than half of the shortfall, and the remainder is unexplained. The V and J calls and the clone size are those of that table, but D and trimming were determined from the DNA. The sample contains around 74,000 clones, over 80% of them found a single time. Clones ranked in the top ten supply about 2.4% of the sample.

V sheds 0 bases and J sheds 5 bases, leaving 19 bases between their ends. From a lookup of the germline V gene, CDR1 and CDR2 are SGHTA and FQGNSA. The CDR3 measures 17 amino acids from cysteine to phenylalanine. Solely the CDR3 DNA is kept, with 51 bases framed from the first base. Results and caveats for the whole study, not just this receptor: Tracking of blood repertoire dynamics stopped at roughly four weeks after treatment, with no follow-up past that point. Because no pretreatment tumor biopsies were available, whether clonotypes were present in the tumor at baseline could not be determined. In blood, the top tumor clonotypes increased between baseline and 2 weeks post-radiation and then shrank by 4 weeks, which suggests that tumor-resident clones expanded only transiently. Effects of radiation dose or scheduling on the TCR repertoire could not be addressed with the single-armed trial design.

Material: blood, obtained from a patient whose treatment included radiotherapy and nephrectomy. The sequence links TRBV7-2 to TRBJ1-1; possibly the D gene is TRBD1, per 5 matching bases. The source is an older woman with renal cell carcinoma. The sequenced DNA is TGTGCCAGCAGCTTAGCGGGGCAGGACCGGGCGGGGACTGAAGCTTTCTTT. It is translated as CASSLAGQDRAGTEAFF.